The present T cell receptor (beta chain) was sequenced within a study of T cell repertoires in aging, cancer and after chemotherapy. TCR beta rearrangements were amplified from peripheral blood genomic DNA. V shed 6 bases and J 4 bases; nucleotides not matched to a gene: 8. The V gene's germline CDR1 is MNHEY and CDR2 SVGAGI. The CDR3 is 15 residues long. With regard to this clonotype: Its antigen is undetermined.

TRB rearrangements spanning V, D and J were amplified using mixed TRB-A/B primers. TCRdb used MiXCR to reprocess the multiplex PCR reads, holding one entry per CDR3 protein. The table has 1,500 or so distinct CDR3 sequences, 21% seen once. Study-level points and caveats: The repertoire data cannot show anything about immunological memory following chemotherapy.

The rearrangement joins TRBV6-5 to TRBJ2-3; 9 nucleotides match TRBD1. The clonotype was recovered from a human donor with a solid tumor. Sequenced material: blood. CDR3 sequence: CASRKTGGVADTQYF. In DNA, the CDR3 is TGTGCCAGCAGGAAGACAGGGGGGGTAGCAGATACGCAGTATTTT.